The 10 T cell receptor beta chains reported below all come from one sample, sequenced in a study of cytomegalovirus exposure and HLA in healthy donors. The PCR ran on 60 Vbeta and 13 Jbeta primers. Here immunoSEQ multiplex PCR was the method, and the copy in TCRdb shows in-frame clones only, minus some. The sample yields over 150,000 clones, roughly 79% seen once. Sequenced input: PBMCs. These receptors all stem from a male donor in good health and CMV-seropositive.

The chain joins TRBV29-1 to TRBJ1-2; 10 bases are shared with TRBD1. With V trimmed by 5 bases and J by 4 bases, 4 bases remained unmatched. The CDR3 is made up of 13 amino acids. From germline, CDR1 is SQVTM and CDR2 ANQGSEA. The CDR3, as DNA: TGCAGCGTTAGGACAGGGGGGTCCTATGGCTACACCTTC. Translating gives CSVRTGGSYGYTF.

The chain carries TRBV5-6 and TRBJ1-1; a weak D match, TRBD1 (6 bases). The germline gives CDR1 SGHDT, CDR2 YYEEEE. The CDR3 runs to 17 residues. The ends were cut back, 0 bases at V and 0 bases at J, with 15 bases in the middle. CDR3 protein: CASSLASRGSMNTEAFF. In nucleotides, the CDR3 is TGTGCCAGCAGCTTGGCTTCCAGGGGAAGCATGAACACTGAAGCTTTCTTT. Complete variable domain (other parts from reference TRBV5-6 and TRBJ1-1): DAGVTQSPTHLIKTRGQQVTLRCSPKSGHDTVSWYQQALGQGPQFIFQYYEEEERQRGNFPDRFSGHQFPNYSSELNVNALLLGDSALYLCASSLASRGSMNTEAFFGQGTRLTVV.

CDR3 loop: CAWSVLRTVSYGYTF. The CDR3 DNA reads as TGTGCCTGGAGTGTACTAAGGACTGTCTCCTATGGCTACACCTTC. J is TRBJ1-2 and V is TRBV30; the D is unclear. V was pared by 0 bases and J by 4 bases, with 15 bases between. Looked up from germline, CDR1 is GTSNPN and CDR2 is SVGIG (reference sequence). There are 15 residues in the CDR3.

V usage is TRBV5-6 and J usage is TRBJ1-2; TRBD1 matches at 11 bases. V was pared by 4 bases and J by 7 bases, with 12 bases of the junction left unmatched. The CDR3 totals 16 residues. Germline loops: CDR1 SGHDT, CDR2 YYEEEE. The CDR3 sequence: CASSPEDRGLQSGYTF. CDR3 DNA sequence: TGTGCCAGCAGCCCCGAGGACAGGGGGCTTCAGAGTGGCTACACCTTC.

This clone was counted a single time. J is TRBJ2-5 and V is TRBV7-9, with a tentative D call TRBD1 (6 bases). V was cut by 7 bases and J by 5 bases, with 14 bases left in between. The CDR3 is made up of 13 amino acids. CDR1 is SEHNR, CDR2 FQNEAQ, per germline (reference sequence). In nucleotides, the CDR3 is TGTGCCAGCACCCAGAGGGGGTGGGAGACCCAGTACTTC. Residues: CASTQRGWETQYF.

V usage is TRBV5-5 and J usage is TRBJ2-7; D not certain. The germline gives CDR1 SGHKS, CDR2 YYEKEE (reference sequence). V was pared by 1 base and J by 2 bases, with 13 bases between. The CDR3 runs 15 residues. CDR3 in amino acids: CASSLRSSFPYEQYF. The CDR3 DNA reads TGTGCCAGCAGCTTGCGGAGTAGCTTTCCCTACGAGCAGTACTTC.

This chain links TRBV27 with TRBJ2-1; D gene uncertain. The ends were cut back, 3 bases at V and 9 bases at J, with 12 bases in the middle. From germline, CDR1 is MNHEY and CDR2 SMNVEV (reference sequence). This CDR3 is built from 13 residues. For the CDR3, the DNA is TGTGCCAGCAGTTTCAGCGCCGGGTCTGAGCAGTTCTTC. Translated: CASSFSAGSEQFF.

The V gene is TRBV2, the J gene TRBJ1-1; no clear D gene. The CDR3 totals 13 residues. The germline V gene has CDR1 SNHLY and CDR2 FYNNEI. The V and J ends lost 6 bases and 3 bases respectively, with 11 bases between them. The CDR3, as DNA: TGTGCCAGCAGCGCCCAGGCTTACACTGAAGCTTTCTTT. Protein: CASSAQAYTEAFF.

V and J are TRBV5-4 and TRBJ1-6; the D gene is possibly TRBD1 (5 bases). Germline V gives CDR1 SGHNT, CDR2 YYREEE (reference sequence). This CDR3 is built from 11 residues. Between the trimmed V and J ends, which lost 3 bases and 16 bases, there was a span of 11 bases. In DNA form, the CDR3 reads TGTGCCAGCAGCTCAACAGGCGAACTCCACTTT. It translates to CASSSTGELHF.

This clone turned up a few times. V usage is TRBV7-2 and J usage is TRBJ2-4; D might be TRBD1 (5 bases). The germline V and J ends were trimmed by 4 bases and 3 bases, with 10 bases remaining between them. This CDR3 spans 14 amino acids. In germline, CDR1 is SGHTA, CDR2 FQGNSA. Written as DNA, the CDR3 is TGTGCCAGCAGCTCAAAGGGGCTCAAAAACATTCAGTACTTC. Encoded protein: CASSSKGLKNIQYF.